A selection of T cell receptor beta chains follows, all from one sample in a study of blood T cell repertoires in COVID-19. Method: immunoSEQ multiplex PCR; TCRdb's copy keeps in-frame clones and lacks some. The profile covers more than 95,000 clones, with around nine tenths appearing a single time and 7.5% to 8% taken by the ten largest. The sequenced material came from peripheral blood. These receptors were taken from a man aged 50 to 59 with acute or convalescent COVID-19. The CDR3 runs from the conserved cysteine through the conserved F or W. Each record gives: V gene, J gene, clone size, D gene, CDR3 protein, CDR3 DNA. A D gene is named only where the DNA matches it firmly. Clone size, where shown, is once, few, many, or a class for clones that have expanded.

TRBV19	TRBJ2-2	.	.	CASSIGQTNTGELFF	TGTGCCAGTAGTATAGGGCAGACAAACACCGGGGAGCTGTTTTTT
TRBV13	TRBJ2-4	.	.	CASSIKTGAKNIQYF	TGTGCCAGCAGCATAAAGACGGGGGCCAAAAACATTCAGTACTTC
TRBV5-1	TRBJ1-1	.	TRBD1	CASSYHRDRATEAFF	TGCGCCAGCAGCTACCACCGGGACAGGGCCACTGAAGCTTTCTTT
TRBV6-1	TRBJ1-2	.	.	CASSERRQYGYTF	TGTGCCAGCAGTGAAAGGAGGCAGTATGGCTACACCTTC
TRBV7-2	TRBJ2-7	.	.	CASSLLGGDSYEQYF	TGTGCCAGCAGCTTACTCGGGGGAGACTCCTACGAGCAGTACTTC
TRBV5-1	TRBJ1-6	.	TRBD1	CASSLQGDGSPLHF	TGCGCCAGCAGCTTACAGGGGGATGGTTCACCCCTCCACTTT
TRBV10-3	TRBJ1-4	once	.	CAISPRIYRAGNATNEKLFF	TGTGCCATCAGTCCACGAATATACAGGGCCGGGAATGCAACTAATGAAAAACTGTTTTTT
TRBV28	TRBJ1-2	.	.	CASNKNGAYGYTF	TGTGCCAGCAACAAAAATGGGGCTTACGGCTACACCTTC
TRBV2	TRBJ1-5	.	TRBD1	CASSEARGRGHQPQHF	TGTGCCAGCAGTGAAGCGAGGGGCAGGGGGCACCAGCCCCAGCATTTT
TRBV9	TRBJ1-2	.	TRBD1	CASSGDRGHYGYTF	TGTGCCAGCAGCGGTGACAGGGGGCACTATGGCTACACCTTC
TRBV6-5	TRBJ2-3	few	.	CASSPPGLGAQYF	TGTGCCAGCAGTCCCCCGGGACTTGGCGCGCAGTATTTT
TRBV7-2	TRBJ1-6	.	.	CASSGAQGSGPLHF	TGTGCCAGCAGCGGTGCACAGGGCAGTGGCCCCCTCCACTTT
TRBV7-6	TRBJ2-1	.	TRBD2	CASSLRGGSWDNEQFF	TGTGCCAGCAGCTTGAGGGGCGGGAGCTGGGACAATGAGCAGTTCTTC
TRBV7-8	TRBJ2-1	once	.	CASSRTGNEQFF	TGTGCCAGCAGCCGGACTGGAAATGAGCAGTTCTTC
TRBV7-7	TRBJ1-5	.	TRBD1	CASSSDRGPYQPQHF	TGTGCCAGCAGCTCCGACAGGGGGCCGTATCAGCCCCAGCATTTT
TRBV5-4	TRBJ1-2	.	TRBD1	CASSLVGTGAPGGYTF	TGTGCCAGCAGCTTGGTGGGGACAGGAGCCCCAGGTGGCTACACCTTC
TRBV18	TRBJ2-2	.	TRBD1	CASSLQPGQGVGELFF	TGTGCCAGCTCACTACAACCGGGACAGGGTGTCGGGGAGCTGTTTTTT
TRBV27	TRBJ1-6	.	.	CASSLGTYRASPLHF	TGTGCCAGCAGTTTAGGGACCTACAGGGCTTCACCCCTCCACTTT
TRBV15	TRBJ1-1	.	.	CATSREGRGAFF	TGTGCCACCAGCAGGGAGGGGCGGGGAGCTTTCTTT
TRBV30	TRBJ1-6	.	.	CAWSSSSVSSYNSPLHF	TGTGCCTGGAGTTCAAGTTCCGTGAGCTCCTATAATTCACCCCTCCACTTT
TRBV7-9	TRBJ2-6	.	.	CASSLVFGTGANVLTF	TGTGCCAGCAGCTTAGTATTCGGGACTGGGGCCAACGTCCTGACTTTC
TRBV4-1	TRBJ1-2	.	.	CASSQVSGDYGYTF	TGCGCCAGCAGCCAAGTTTCAGGGGACTATGGCTACACCTTC
TRBV20-1	TRBJ1-2	.	.	CSASTGRNYGYTF	TGCAGTGCTAGTACAGGGCGTAACTATGGCTACACCTTC
TRBV29-1	TRBJ2-5	.	TRBD1	CSVTGGGMGETQYF	TGCAGCGTTACAGGGGGCGGAATGGGAGAGACCCAGTACTTC
TRBV5-1	TRBJ2-5	.	TRBD1	CASSPWTGGQETQYF	TGCGCCAGCAGCCCCTGGACAGGGGGGCAAGAGACCCAGTACTTC
TRBV29-1	TRBJ1-4	.	.	CSVEARANEKLFF	TGCAGCGTTGAGGCTAGAGCTAATGAAAAACTGTTTTTT